The 27 T cell receptor beta chains reported below all come from one sample, sequenced in a study of cytomegalovirus exposure and HLA in healthy donors. PCR involved 60 Vbeta and 13 Jbeta primers. Sequencing used immunoSEQ multiplex PCR; TCRdb keeps in-frame clones, though not all of them. The data show some 95,000 clones, roughly 71% seen once. Sequencing used PBMCs. The source of these receptors is a woman in her 40s in good health and CMV-seronegative.

This clone was observed a few times. The CDR3 loop is CASSEGEDRVVRGYTF. CDR3 coding DNA: TGTGCCAGCAGTGAAGGGGAGGACAGGGTTGTACGTGGCTACACCTTC. This sequence joins TRBV6-1 and TRBJ1-2; 8 positions match TRBD1. The germline CDR1 and CDR2 sequences are MNHNS and SASEGT. CDR3 length equals 16 residues. The V gene end was trimmed by 1 base and the J gene end by 7 bases; junction bases not matched to a gene: 11.

This clone has a handful of counts. The chain employs TRBV27 and TRBJ2-3, with 7 bases fitting TRBD2. This CDR3 contains 15 residues. Germline V gene lookup returns CDR1 MNHEY and CDR2 SMNVEV (reference sequence). Trimming removed 6 bases from V and 2 bases from J; junction bases left unmatched: 8. The CDR3, as DNA: TGTGCCAGCAGGATCGGACTAGACGTCACAGATACGCAGTATTTT. Translation: CASRIGLDVTDTQYF.

The table lists this clone with a few counts. The chain links TRBV19 to TRBJ1-2; 8 nucleotides line up with TRBD1. CDR3 size: 15 residues. The ends lost 6 bases at V and 4 bases at J; junction bases unmatched: 10. Germline CDR1 reads LNHDA; CDR2 reads SQIVND (reference sequence). CDR3 in amino acids: CASRTGAPGGYGYTF. CDR3 coding DNA: TGTGCCAGTAGGACAGGGGCGCCCGGCGGCTATGGCTACACCTTC.

CDR3 residues: CASSIQGGGPQHF. CDR3 bases: TGTGCCAGTAGTATACAGGGTGGTGGGCCCCAGCATTTT. The V gene is TRBV19, the J gene TRBJ1-5; a weak D match, TRBD1 (5 bases). The CDR3 has 13 residues. Germline CDR1 reads LNHDA; CDR2 reads SQIVND (reference sequence). With 2 bases removed from V and 9 bases from J, the gap between germline ends came to 11 bases.

The J gene is TRBJ1-1, the V gene TRBV5-5, with D tentatively TRBD1 (5 bases). Germline V lookup: CDR1 SGHKS, CDR2 YYEKEE (reference sequence). Trimming took 1 base from V and 10 from J, leaving 14 bases between them. This CDR3 spans 13 amino acids. The CDR3 sequence is CASSLPSSGGAFF. For the CDR3, the DNA is TGTGCCAGCAGCTTGCCCTCGTCGGGGGGAGCTTTCTTT.

The rearrangement joins TRBV4-1 to TRBJ2-7, with 7 nucleotides matching TRBD2. V shed 4 bases and J 5 bases; nucleotides not matched to a gene: 14. The CDR3 runs to 16 residues. Germline V gene lookup returns CDR1 MGHRA and CDR2 YSYEKL. CDR3 DNA: TGCGCCAGCAGCCTCTCTCCAGGAGCGGGGCTAAACGAGCAGTACTTC. Translating it yields CASSLSPGAGLNEQYF.

The gene calls are TRBV9 and TRBJ1-6; D gene uncertain. Germline CDR1 is SGDLS and CDR2 is YYNGEE. V lost 0 bases to trimming and J lost 3 bases, with 7 bases between them. The CDR3 is made up of 15 amino acids. CDR3 residues: CASSVGGVYNSPLHF. Here the CDR3 DNA reads TGTGCCAGCAGCGTAGGAGGAGTCTATAATTCACCCCTCCACTTT.

This chain links TRBV7-9 with TRBJ1-1; a possible D gene is TRBD1 (5 bases). Germline values: CDR1 SEHNR, CDR2 FQNEAQ (reference sequence). The CDR3 length is 14 residues. V was trimmed by 6 bases and J by 1 base, leaving 12 bases between them. CDR3 bases: TGTGCCAGCAGTAATCAGGGTTGGAACACTGAAGCTTTCTTT. It specifies CASSNQGWNTEAFF. The whole variable domain, remainder taken from reference TRBV7-9 and TRBJ1-1, is DTGVSQNPRHKITKRGQNVTFRCDPISEHNRLYWYRQTLGQGPEFLTYFQNEAQLEKSRLLSDRFSAERPKGSFSTLEIQRTEQGDSAMYLCASSNQGWNTEAFFGQGTRLTVV.

J is TRBJ2-4 and V is TRBV9, with 10 bases identical to TRBD2. The CDR3 loop spans 14 amino acids. V gave up 2 bases and J gave up 8 bases; unmatched junction bases: 4. Germline lookup yields CDR1 SGDLS and CDR2 YYNGEE. The CDR3 reads CASSVGTSVDIQYF. The DNA for the CDR3 is TGTGCCAGCAGCGTGGGGACTAGCGTTGACATTCAGTACTTC.

The gene calls are TRBV6-5 and TRBJ1-5, with a weak D call TRBD1 (6 bases). Trimming removed 10 bases from V and 6 bases from J, with 19 bases in between. CDR1 is MNHEY, CDR2 SVGAGI, per germline. The CDR3 loop spans 14 amino acids. CDR3 protein: CATAGGTKGQPQHF. DNA for the CDR3: TGTGCCACCGCGGGGGGGACAAAGGGTCAGCCCCAGCATTTT.

The chain combines TRBV4-3 with TRBJ2-3, with 8 bases matching TRBD2. The germline gives CDR1 LGHNA, CDR2 YSLEER. This CDR3 contains 16 residues. After removal of 0 bases from V and 9 bases from J, the junction contained 11 bases not matched to a gene. CDR3 region: CASSQDSLSGVETQYF. The DNA for the CDR3 is TGCGCCAGCAGCCAAGATAGCCTTAGCGGGGTGGAGACGCAGTATTTT.

The rearrangement links TRBV13 to TRBJ2-3, with D perhaps TRBD2 (6 bases). Trimming stripped 4 bases from V and 1 base from J, with 12 bases between. The CDR3 totals 15 residues. Germline V gives CDR1 PRHDT, CDR2 FYEKMQ (reference sequence). The CDR3 sequence: CASSSGWGGTDTQYF. The CDR3, as DNA: TGTGCCAGCAGCTCGGGATGGGGGGGCACAGATACGCAGTATTTT.

The chain uses TRBV6-5 and TRBJ1-1, with a possible D match to TRBD1 (5 bases). Germline CDR1 is MNHEY and CDR2 is SVGAGI. The CDR3 is 12 amino acids. V was shortened by 1 base and J by 9 bases, with 9 bases between the two germline ends. CDR3 residues: CASSYWGEKAFF. The CDR3 DNA sequence: TGTGCCAGCAGTTACTGGGGGGAGAAAGCTTTCTTT.

The DNA of the CDR3 is TGTGCCAGCAGCATCGGATCTGGACACAGGAACACCGGGGAGCTGTTTTTT. Its protein product is CASSIGSGHRNTGELFF. The chain has TRBV11-2 and TRBJ2-2; perhaps TRBD1 as D (5 bases). Germline V CDR1 and CDR2: SGHAT, FQNNGV. The CDR3 is made up of 17 amino acids. V was cut by 5 bases and J by 1 base, with 17 bases left in between.

The chain employs TRBV7-9 and TRBJ1-6; D not resolved. From germline, CDR1 is SEHNR and CDR2 FQNEAQ (reference sequence). This CDR3 region has 13 residues. V was shortened by 0 bases and J by 9 bases, with 6 bases between the two germline ends. CDR3: CASSLAPGSPLHF. Written as DNA, the CDR3 is TGTGCCAGCAGCTTAGCCCCAGGTTCACCCCTCCACTTT.

The chain is built from TRBV5-4 and TRBJ2-7, with TRBD1 matching 8 bases. There are 14 residues in the CDR3. The trim removed 5 bases at V and 3 bases at J, leaving 7 bases unmatched. From germline, CDR1 is SGHNT and CDR2 YYREEE (reference sequence). DNA of the CDR3: TGTGCCAGCAGTCTTTCACAGGGGGGCTACGAGCAGTACTTC. This translates into CASSLSQGGYEQYF.

This sequence joins TRBV4-1 and TRBJ1-1; 8 bases are shared with TRBD1. Per germline, CDR1 MGHRA and CDR2 YSYEKL. Losses at the gene ends were 1 base for V and 0 bases for J; bases not matched to a gene: 13. This CDR3 has 19 residues. The chain's CDR3 is CASSQGRQGLTSVNTEAFF. In DNA, the CDR3 is TGCGCCAGCAGCCAAGGACGACAGGGGTTGACATCCGTGAACACTGAAGCTTTCTTT.

This clone was counted between two and nine times. The chain is built from TRBV1 and TRBJ2-1; no check of the table's D call, TRBD2, against the DNA was made. TRBV1 is designated a pseudogene. The length of the CDR3 is 15 residues. Written as DNA, the CDR3 is TGCACCAGCAGCCAAGTGGGGAGGGGTGACAATGAGCAGTTCTTC. Its protein product is CTSSQVGRGDNEQFF.

The gene calls are TRBV10-3 and TRBJ1-2; a possible D gene is TRBD1 (5 bases). Germline CDR1 and CDR2: ENHRY and SYGVKD. The CDR3 has 14 amino acids. V lost 3 bases, J lost 7 bases, and 15 bases lay in between. CDR3 nucleotides: TGTGCCATCAGTGACCCACCACCGGGACTTGGCTACACCTTC. It translates to CAISDPPPGLGYTF.

This clone was seen only a few times. The chain links TRBV9 to TRBJ2-3, with D perhaps matching TRBD2 (5 bases). CDR3 size: 15 residues. The germline V gene encodes CDR1 SGDLS and CDR2 YYNGEE. V was shortened by 2 bases and J by 6 bases, with 16 bases between the two germline ends. The CDR3 spells CASSVRDLDADTQYF. DNA for the CDR3: TGTGCCAGCAGCGTCCGGGATCTCGATGCGGATACGCAGTATTTT.

The chain couples TRBV5-1 to TRBJ1-1; D not certain. V lost 4 bases and J 0 bases, leaving 13 bases between the germline ends. Germline V gene sequence: CDR1 SGHRS, CDR2 YFSETQ. CDR3 length equals 15 residues. CDR3 protein: CASSGGAVLNTEAFF. For the CDR3, the DNA is TGCGCCAGCAGCGGAGGAGCGGTATTGAACACTGAAGCTTTCTTT. Full variable domain (missing parts from reference TRBV5-1 and TRBJ1-1): KAGVTQTPRYLIKTRGQQVTLSCSPISGHRSVSWYQQTPGQGLQFLFEYFSETQRNKGNFPGRFSGRQFSNSRSEMNVSTLELGDSALYLCASSGGAVLNTEAFFGQGTRLTVV.

This chain uses TRBV21-1 with TRBJ2-3; the D call in the table, TRBD2, was not verified against the DNA. TRBV21-1 is reported as a pseudogene. The CDR3 is 15 amino acids. CDR3 nucleotide sequence: TGTGCCAGCAGGGATAGCGGGGGGGCCGGAGATACGCAGTATTTT. Translation: CASRDSGGAGDTQYF.

The rearrangement links TRBV19 to TRBJ1-5, with 8 bases that match TRBD1. The CDR3 length is 13 residues. The germline V gene has CDR1 LNHDA and CDR2 SQIVND (reference sequence). V lost 7 bases and J lost 5; bases outside the gene matches: 4. Here the CDR3 DNA reads TGTGCCAGTAATGGACAGGGATATCAGCCCCAGCATTTT. Protein: CASNGQGYQPQHF.

The rearrangement uses TRBV30 and TRBJ2-7; D is perhaps TRBD2 (5 bases). V lost 5 bases and J 5 bases, leaving 25 bases between the germline ends. Germline CDR1 GTSNPN, CDR2 SVGIG (reference sequence). The CDR3 loop spans 16 amino acids. Here the CDR3 DNA reads TGTGCCTGGGGAGGTCGACCGGACGGCTTGCTGGACGAGCAGTACTTC. It encodes CAWGGRPDGLLDEQYF.

This chain joins TRBV7-9 and TRBJ2-3, with D tentatively TRBD2 (6 bases). CDR1 and CDR2 from the germline V gene are SEHNR and FQNEAQ (reference sequence). V gave up 4 bases and J gave up 4 bases, with 12 bases separating them. The CDR3 spans 14 residues. CDR3 bases: TGTGCCAGCAGCTCAAGACTAGGGCCAGATACGCAGTATTTT. Translated, it gives CASSSRLGPDTQYF.

The rearrangement joins TRBV19 to TRBJ2-1; 12 nucleotides line up with TRBD2. The CDR3 sequence is 15 residues long. Trimming took 6 bases from V and 7 from J; bases not matched to a gene: 7. CDR1 and CDR2 from the germline V gene are LNHDA and SQIVND (reference sequence). The CDR3 protein is CASSLLAGGRNEQFF. As DNA, the CDR3 is TGTGCCAGTAGCCTACTAGCGGGGGGCCGTAATGAGCAGTTCTTC.

The chain uses TRBV18 and TRBJ1-2; maybe TRBD1 (5 bases). CDR1 and CDR2 from the germline V gene are KGHSH and LQKENI. Trimming cost V 1 base and J 6 bases, with 12 bases left between them. The CDR3 has 14 amino acids. The CDR3, as DNA: TGTGCCAGCTCACCACAACCAGGGACTGATGGCTACACCTTC. Translating it yields CASSPQPGTDGYTF.